Listed below are T cell receptor beta chains from one sample, sequenced in a study of blood T cell repertoires in COVID-19. Sequencing was performed with immunoSEQ multiplex PCR; in TCRdb, only in-frame clones are kept and a portion is missing. Among some 14,000 clones listed, around 90% were seen once. Sequencing used peripheral blood. The receptors come from a human donor in a cohort sampled during active COVID-19. Both conserved end residues are part of each CDR3. The D gene is left open where the match is weak. Part of the rows lack a size; the others show once, few, many or a class for expanded clones.

D	J	size	V	DNA	CDR3
TRBD2	TRBJ2-2	.	TRBV28	TGTGCCAGCAGCGGGGGGGGCCGGGCGAACACCGGGGAGCTGTTTTTT	CASSGGGRANTGELFF
TRBD1	TRBJ2-3	once	TRBV15	TGTGCCACCACACAACAGGGGGCCATCACAGATACGCAGTATTTT	CATTQQGAITDTQYF
.	TRBJ1-1	.	TRBV14	TGTGCCAGCAGCCCCCGGAGGGGTTGGGACACTGAAGCTTTCTTT	CASSPRRGWDTEAFF
TRBD2	TRBJ2-1	.	TRBV7-2	TGTGCCAGCAAAGGGCTAGCGGGAAAGGCCGGCTACAATGAGCAGTTCTTC	CASKGLAGKAGYNEQFF
TRBD1	TRBJ2-5	.	TRBV19	TGTGCCAGTAGAGACAGGGGAAAGACCCAGTACTTC	CASRDRGKTQYF
.	TRBJ2-1	.	TRBV30	TGTGCCTGGAGTTTTAGTCTGGATGAGCAGTTCTTC	CAWSFSLDEQFF
TRBD1	TRBJ2-5	.	TRBV24-1	TGTGCCACCAGTGGCCGGGGACAGGGCACCCAAGAGACCCAGTACTTC	CATSGRGQGTQETQYF
TRBD2	TRBJ2-7	.	TRBV27	TGTGCCAGCAGTTCCGCGGGAGGGATTTCCTACGAGCAGTACTTC	CASSSAGGISYEQYF
TRBD1	TRBJ1-2	.	TRBV19	TGTGCCAGTAGTATCGGACAGGCCCGCAGCCGCTACACCTTC	CASSIGQARSRYTF
TRBD1	TRBJ2-4	once	TRBV5-1	TGCGCCAGCAGTCCCGGGGGACAGGGCTCCGCCAAAAACATTCAGTACTTC	CASSPGGQGSAKNIQYF
.	TRBJ1-6	.	TRBV5-1	TGCGCCAGCAGCACCGGGACTTATAATTCACCCCTCCACTTT	CASSTGTYNSPLHF
.	TRBJ1-5	few	TRBV5-1	TGCGCCAGCAGCGTCTCCTCGGGTGGCAATCAGCCCCAGCATTTT	CASSVSSGGNQPQHF
.	TRBJ2-1	once	TRBV10-2	TGCGCCAGCAGTTTTGCGCGGCGGGATGAGCAGTTCTTC	CASSFARRDEQFF
TRBD1	TRBJ1-2	.	TRBV12-3/TRBV12-4	TGTGCCAGCAAGGAACAGGGGAACTATGGCTACACCTTC	CASKEQGNYGYTF
.	TRBJ1-5	.	TRBV5-1	TGCGCCAGCAGCTTCTCCGGGAATAGCAATCAGCCCCAGCATTTT	CASSFSGNSNQPQHF
TRBD2	TRBJ2-3	.	TRBV13	TGTGCCAGCAGCCCCGGTGGAAGCGGGAGCTCGAATACGCAGTATTTT	CASSPGGSGSSNTQYF
.	TRBJ2-4	.	TRBV19	TGTGCCAGTAATGATAATAGACAGAGAAGAAACATTCAGTACTTC	CASNDNRQRRNIQYF
.	TRBJ2-7	.	TRBV7-2	TGTGCCAGCAGCTTAGGGAGGGGGCAGGGGGGCTACGAGCAGTACTTC	CASSLGRGQGGYEQYF
TRBD2	TRBJ2-7	.	TRBV5-1	TGCGCCAGCAGCTTGGGGGCTAGCGGGGTGAAAACCTACGAGCAGTACTTC	CASSLGASGVKTYEQYF
.	TRBJ2-1	once	TRBV10-3	TGTGCCATCAACACCGGGGGAACCTACAATGGGCAGTTCTTC	CAINTGGTYNGQFF
TRBD1	TRBJ2-7	once	TRBV6-6	TGTGCCATACGACAGGGACCCTACGAGCAGTACTTC	CAIRQGPYEQYF
TRBD1	TRBJ2-7	.	TRBV27	TGTGCCAGCAGTGGACAGGGGGCCTACGAGCAGTACTTC	CASSGQGAYEQYF
TRBD1	TRBJ2-5	.	TRBV10-3	TGTGCCATCAGTGCCGGGACAGGGGAAGAGACCCAGTACTTC	CAISAGTGEETQYF
TRBD1	TRBJ1-5	.	TRBV27	TGTGCCAGCAGTTTATCGTCAGGGGGTCCCCAGCATTTT	CASSLSSGGPQHF
TRBD1	TRBJ1-1	.	TRBV3-1/TRBV3-2	TGTGCCAGCAGCCAGGCCGACAGGGCCACTGAAGCTTTCTTT	CASSQADRATEAFF
.	TRBJ2-5	.	TRBV5-1	TGCGCCAGCAGCTTGGCCCGGGAGACCCAGTACTTC	CASSLARETQYF
TRBD1	TRBJ2-5	.	TRBV3-1/TRBV3-2	TGTGCCAGCAGCCAAGATCGGACAGGGGACATCCAAGAGACCCAGTACTTC	CASSQDRTGDIQETQYF
.	TRBJ1-5	.	TRBV18	TGTGCCAGCTCAGAAGGGGTTGGCAGCAATCAGCCCCAGCATTTT	CASSEGVGSNQPQHF
.	TRBJ1-2	.	TRBV24-1	TGTGCCACCAGTGATTCCGGGTTACTTGGCTACACCTTC	CATSDSGLLGYTF
.	TRBJ1-5	once	TRBV3-1/TRBV3-2	TGTGCCAGCAGCCAAGGGGGGGGGAATCAGCCCCAGCATTTT	CASSQGGGNQPQHF
TRBD2	TRBJ2-3	.	TRBV7-2	TGTGCCAGCAGCGCAACTAGCGGGAGTGGCACAGATACGCAGTATTTT	CASSATSGSGTDTQYF
.	TRBJ2-2	.	TRBV18	TGTGCCAGCTCACCACGTATGTCCGGGGAGCTGTTTTTT	CASSPRMSGELFF
TRBD2	TRBJ2-1	.	TRBV10-3	TGTGCCATCAGTGACCATGCGGGAGTTGGCGACAATGAGCAGTTCTTC	CAISDHAGVGDNEQFF
.	TRBJ2-3	.	TRBV6-5	TGTGCCAGCATGGTAATGGTCGGTAGCACAGATACGCAGTATTTT	CASMVMVGSTDTQYF
.	TRBJ2-2	.	TRBV5-5	TGTGCCAGCAGCTTGGAGTTCTACGGGGAGCTGTTTTTT	CASSLEFYGELFF
.	TRBJ2-2	.	TRBV18	TGTGCCAGCTCACCTGTCGGGAACGGGGAGCTGTTTTTT	CASSPVGNGELFF
TRBD1	TRBJ2-7	.	TRBV7-9	TGTGCCAGCAGCAACTTTGACAGGGTATCGGACTACGAGCAGTACTTC	CASSNFDRVSDYEQYF
.	TRBJ1-6	.	TRBV19	TGTGCCAGTAGCTTGGGCGGGGAATCACCCCTCCACTTT	CASSLGGESPLHF
.	TRBJ1-2	.	TRBV28	TGTGCCAGTTCGACAAAAGTGTACTATGGCTACACCTTC	CASSTKVYYGYTF
.	TRBJ1-4	.	TRBV7-8	TGTGCCAGCAGCTTTAGGGCAGGGGTTAATGAAAAACTGTTTTTT	CASSFRAGVNEKLFF